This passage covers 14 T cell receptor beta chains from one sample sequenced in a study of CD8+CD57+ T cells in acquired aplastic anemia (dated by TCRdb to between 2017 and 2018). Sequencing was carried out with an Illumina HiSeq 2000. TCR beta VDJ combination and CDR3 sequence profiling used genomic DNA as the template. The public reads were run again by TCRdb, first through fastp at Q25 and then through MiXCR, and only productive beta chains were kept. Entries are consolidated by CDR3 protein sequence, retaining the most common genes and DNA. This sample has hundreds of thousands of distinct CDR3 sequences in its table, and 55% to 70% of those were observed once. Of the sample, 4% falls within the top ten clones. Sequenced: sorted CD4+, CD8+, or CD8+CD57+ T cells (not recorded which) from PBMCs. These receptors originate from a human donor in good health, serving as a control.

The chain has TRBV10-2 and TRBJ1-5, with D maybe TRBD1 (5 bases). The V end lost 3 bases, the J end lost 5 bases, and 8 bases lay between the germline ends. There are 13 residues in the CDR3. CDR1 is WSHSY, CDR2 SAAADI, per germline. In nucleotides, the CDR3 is TGCGCCAGCAGTGATCTGGGGGATCAGCCCCAGCATTTT. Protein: CASSDLGDQPQHF.

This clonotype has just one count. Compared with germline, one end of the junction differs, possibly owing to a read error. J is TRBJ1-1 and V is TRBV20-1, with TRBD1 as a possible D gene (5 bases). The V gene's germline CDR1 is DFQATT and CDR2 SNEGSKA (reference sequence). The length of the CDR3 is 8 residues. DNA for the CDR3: TGCAGTGCTGGGACTAGCGGCTTT. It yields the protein CSAGTSGF.

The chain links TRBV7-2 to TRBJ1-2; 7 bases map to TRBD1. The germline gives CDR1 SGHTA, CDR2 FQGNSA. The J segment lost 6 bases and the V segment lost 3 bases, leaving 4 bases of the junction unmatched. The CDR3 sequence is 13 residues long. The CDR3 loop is CTSSFGTADGYTF. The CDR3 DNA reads TGTACCAGCAGCTTCGGGACAGCGGATGGCTACACCTTC.

CDR3 in amino acids: CASMPRENGYTF. The CDR3 DNA follows: TGTGCCAGCATGCCCAGGGAAAATGGCTACACCTTC. The V gene is TRBV6-6, the J gene TRBJ1-2, with a possible D match to TRBD1 (5 bases). The CDR3 has 12 residues. Trimming stripped 7 bases from V and 6 bases from J, with 12 bases between. CDR1 is MNHNY, CDR2 SVGAGI, per germline (reference sequence).

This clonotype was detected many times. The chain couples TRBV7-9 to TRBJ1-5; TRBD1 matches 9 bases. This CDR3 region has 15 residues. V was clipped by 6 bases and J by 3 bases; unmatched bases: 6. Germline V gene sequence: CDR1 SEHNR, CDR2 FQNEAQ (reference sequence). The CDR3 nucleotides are TGTGCCAGCAGTCCCGGGACAGGGTCCAATCAGCCCCAGCATTTT. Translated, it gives CASSPGTGSNQPQHF.

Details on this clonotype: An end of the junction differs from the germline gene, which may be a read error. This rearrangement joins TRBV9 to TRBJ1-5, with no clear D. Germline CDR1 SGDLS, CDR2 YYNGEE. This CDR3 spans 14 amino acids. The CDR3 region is CASSSTYNTQPLHF. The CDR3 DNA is TGTGCCAGCAGCTCGACATATAACACTCAGCCCCTGCATTTT.

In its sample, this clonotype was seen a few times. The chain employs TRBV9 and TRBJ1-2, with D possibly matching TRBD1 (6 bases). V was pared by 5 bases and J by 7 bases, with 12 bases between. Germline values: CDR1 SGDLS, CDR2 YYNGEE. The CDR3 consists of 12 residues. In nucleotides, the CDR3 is TGTGCCAGCAGTGAAGAGGGGGGTGGCTACACCTTC. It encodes CASSEEGGGYTF.

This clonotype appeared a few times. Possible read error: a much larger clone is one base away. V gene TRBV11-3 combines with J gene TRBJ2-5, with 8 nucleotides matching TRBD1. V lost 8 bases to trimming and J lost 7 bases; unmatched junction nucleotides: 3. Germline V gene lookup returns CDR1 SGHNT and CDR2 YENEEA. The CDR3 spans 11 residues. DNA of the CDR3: TGTGCCAGCGGAACAGGGGGGACCCAGTACTTC. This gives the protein CASGTGGTQYF.

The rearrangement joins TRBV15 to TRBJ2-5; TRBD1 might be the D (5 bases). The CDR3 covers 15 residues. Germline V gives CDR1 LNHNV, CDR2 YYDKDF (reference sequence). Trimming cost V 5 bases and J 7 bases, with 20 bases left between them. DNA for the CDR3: TGTGCCACCAGCCAAAAGGGGTGCAATCAGGCGACCCAGTACTTC. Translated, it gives CATSQKGCNQATQYF.

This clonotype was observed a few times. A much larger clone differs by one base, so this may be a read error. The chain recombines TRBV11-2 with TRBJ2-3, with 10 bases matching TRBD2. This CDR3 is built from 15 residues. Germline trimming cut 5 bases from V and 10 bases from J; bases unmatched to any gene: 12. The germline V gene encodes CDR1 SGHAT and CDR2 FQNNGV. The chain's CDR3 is CASSRDSGGAFAQYF. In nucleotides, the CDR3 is TGTGCCAGCAGCCGCGACAGCGGGGGGGCCTTTGCGCAGTATTTT.

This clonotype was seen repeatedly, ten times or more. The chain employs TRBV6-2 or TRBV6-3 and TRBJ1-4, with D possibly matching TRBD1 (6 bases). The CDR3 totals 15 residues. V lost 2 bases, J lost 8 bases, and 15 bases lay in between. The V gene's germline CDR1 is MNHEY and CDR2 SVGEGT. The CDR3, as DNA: TGTGCCAGCAGTTACGAGAACGCAGGGGAAGAAAAACTGTTTTTT. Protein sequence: CASSYENAGEEKLFF.

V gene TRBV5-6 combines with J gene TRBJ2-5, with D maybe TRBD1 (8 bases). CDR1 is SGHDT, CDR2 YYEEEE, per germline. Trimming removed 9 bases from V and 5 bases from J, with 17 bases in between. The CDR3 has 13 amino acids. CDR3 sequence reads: CATCRGRGETQYF. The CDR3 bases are TGTGCCACCTGCAGGGGGCGGGGGGAGACCCAGTACTTC.

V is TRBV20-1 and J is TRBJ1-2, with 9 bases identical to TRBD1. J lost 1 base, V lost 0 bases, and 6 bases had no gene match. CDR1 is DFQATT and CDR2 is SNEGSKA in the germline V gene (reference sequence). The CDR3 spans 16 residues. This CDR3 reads CSAREGGTGNNYGYTF. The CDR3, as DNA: TGCAGTGCTAGAGAGGGGGGGACAGGGAATAACTATGGCTACACCTTC.

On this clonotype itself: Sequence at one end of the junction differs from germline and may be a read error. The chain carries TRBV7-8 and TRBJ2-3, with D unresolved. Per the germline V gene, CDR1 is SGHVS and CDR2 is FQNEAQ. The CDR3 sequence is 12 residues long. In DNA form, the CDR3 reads TGTGCCAGCAGCTGTGGCGAAAATGAGCAGTACTTT. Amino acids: CASSCGENEQYF.